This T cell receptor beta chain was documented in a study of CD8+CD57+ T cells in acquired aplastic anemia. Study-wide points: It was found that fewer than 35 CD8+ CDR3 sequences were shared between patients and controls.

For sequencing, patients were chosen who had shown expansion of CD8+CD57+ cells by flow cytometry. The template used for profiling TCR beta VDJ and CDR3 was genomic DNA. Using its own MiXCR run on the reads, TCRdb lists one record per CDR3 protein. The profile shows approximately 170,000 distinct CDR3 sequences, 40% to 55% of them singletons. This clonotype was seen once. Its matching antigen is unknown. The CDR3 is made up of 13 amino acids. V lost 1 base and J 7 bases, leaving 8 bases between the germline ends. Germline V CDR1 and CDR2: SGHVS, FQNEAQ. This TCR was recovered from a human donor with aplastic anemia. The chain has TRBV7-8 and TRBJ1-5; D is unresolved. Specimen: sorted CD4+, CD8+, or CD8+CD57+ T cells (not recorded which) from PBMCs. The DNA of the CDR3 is TGTGCCAGCAGCTTAGAGGAAGGACAGCCCCAGCATTTT. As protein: CASSLEEGQPQHF.